This T cell receptor beta chain was obtained from a study of PD-1 blockade in classical Hodgkin lymphoma. Findings of the study overall: Baseline diversity was lower in partial responders and progressors than complete responders. Whereas CD4+ TCR diversity had risen significantly by C4D1, CD8+ TCR diversity had not. Possible causes of repertoire differences, disease activity or prior therapy, remain undefined.

Details on this clone: Its antigen is as yet unknown.

Time point in this sample: cycle 4 day 1 (C4D1), after 5 to 7 weeks of nivolumab. Each patient's relapse followed autologous stem cell transplantation, and brentuximab vedotin exposure varied. Assay: immunoSEQ multiplex PCR; the TCRdb copy retains only in-frame clones and omits some. The table includes some 19,000 clones, around 82% detected once. The TCR was taken from a human donor with classical Hodgkin lymphoma. The starting material was peripheral blood mononuclear cells (PBMCs), obtained before the fourth cycle of nivolumab.

The DNA for the CDR3 is TGTGCCAGCAGTGACGGGACAGCCCTCGGGACTGAAGCTTTCTTT. Translated, it gives CASSDGTALGTEAFF. The rearrangement links TRBV6-1 to TRBJ1-1, with TRBD1 matching 7 bases. Germline-derived CDR1 and CDR2 are MNHNS and SASEGT. The J segment lost 5 bases and the V segment lost 3 bases, leaving 9 bases of the junction unmatched. This CDR3 contains 15 residues.